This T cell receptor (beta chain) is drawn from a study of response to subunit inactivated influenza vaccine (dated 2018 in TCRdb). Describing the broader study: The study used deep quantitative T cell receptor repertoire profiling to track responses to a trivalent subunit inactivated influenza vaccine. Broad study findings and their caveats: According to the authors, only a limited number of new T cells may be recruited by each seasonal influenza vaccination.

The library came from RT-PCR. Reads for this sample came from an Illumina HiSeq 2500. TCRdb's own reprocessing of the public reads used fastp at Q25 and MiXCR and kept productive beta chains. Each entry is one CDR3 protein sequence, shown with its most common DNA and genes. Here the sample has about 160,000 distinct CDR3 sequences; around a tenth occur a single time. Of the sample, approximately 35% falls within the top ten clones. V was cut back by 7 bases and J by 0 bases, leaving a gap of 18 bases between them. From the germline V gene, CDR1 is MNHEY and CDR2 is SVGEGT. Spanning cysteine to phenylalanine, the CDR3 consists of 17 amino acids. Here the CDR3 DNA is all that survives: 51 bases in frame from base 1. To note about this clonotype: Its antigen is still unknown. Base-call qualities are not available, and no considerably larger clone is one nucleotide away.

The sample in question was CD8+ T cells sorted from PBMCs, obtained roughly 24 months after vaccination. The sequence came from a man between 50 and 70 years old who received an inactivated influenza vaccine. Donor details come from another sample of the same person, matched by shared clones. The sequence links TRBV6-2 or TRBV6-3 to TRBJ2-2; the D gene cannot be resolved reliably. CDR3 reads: CASTVILAATNTGELFF. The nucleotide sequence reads TGTGCCAGCACCGTCATCCTTGCAGCGACGAACACCGGGGAGCTGTTTTTT.